The following is a TCR beta chain sequence with its context. No antigen is known for it. The data stem from a study of cytomegalovirus exposure and HLA in healthy donors. Points from the study as a whole: Reports credit the classifier with highly specific, highly sensitive diagnosis of cytomegalovirus status. Later on, a genetic analysis was performed. It linked a missense variant in DCLRE1C with V- and J-gene trimming of TCR beta. The Asian-associated ancestry cluster reportedly had fewer N-insertions than the roughly 700-donor mean in a later analysis.

The CDR3 has 12 residues. V lost 11 bases to trimming and J lost 6 bases, with 14 bases between them. Germline V CDR1 and CDR2: SNHLY, FYNNEI. PCR primers comprised 60 Vbeta and 13 Jbeta primers. Method: immunoSEQ multiplex PCR; TCRdb's copy keeps in-frame clones and lacks some. Altogether approximately 120,000 clones are present, 76% being singletons, with the ten largest covering just under 2%. The sample was PBMCs. This clonotype originated in a man aged 45-65 years in good health and CMV-seronegative. The V call is TRBV2, the J call TRBJ2-1; weak D call: TRBD2 (5 bases). Written as DNA, the CDR3 is TGTGCCGGGGATAGCCGGGGCAATGAGCAGTTCTTC. Encoded protein: CAGDSRGNEQFF.